These 9 T cell receptor beta chains originate from one sample sequenced in a study of blood T cell repertoires in COVID-19. Sequencing used immunoSEQ multiplex PCR; TCRdb keeps in-frame clones, though not all of them. The table has about 250,000 clones, 80% to 90% seen once; the top ten hold around 10%. The sample consisted of PBMCs or T cells enriched from blood (not recorded which). These receptors were obtained from a man aged 40-50 years who had recovered from COVID-19.

The rearrangement uses TRBV13 and TRBJ2-3; D possibly corresponds to TRBD2 (5 bases). This CDR3 is 17 amino acids long. Germline assignment: CDR1 PRHDT and CDR2 FYEKMQ (reference sequence). The V gene lost 0 bases and the J gene lost 3 bases, with 16 bases spanning the gap. CDR3 nucleotides: TGTGCCAGCAGCTTAGGGTTTAGGCTGGAGGCGACAGATACGCAGTATTTT. Translating gives CASSLGFRLEATDTQYF.

A word on this clone: One junction end does not reproduce the germline sequence, and a read error may be involved. The chain links TRBV2 to TRBJ1-1; 7 bases line up with TRBD1. The CDR3 contains 15 residues. CDR1 and CDR2 (germline): SNHLY, FYNNEI. The CDR3 nucleotides are TGTGCCAGCAGAGAAGGGGGCGCGTTCAGCTCTGAAGCTTTCTTT. Translating gives CASREGGAFSSEAFF.

The chain recombines TRBV4-3 with TRBJ1-2, with TRBD1 matching 10 bases. The CDR3 is 15 residues long. J lost 4 bases, V lost 1 base, and 3 bases had no gene match. CDR1 and CDR2 from the germline V gene are LGHNA and YSLEER. CDR3 DNA sequence: TGCGCCAGCAGCCAAGCGAGGGACAGGGGCTATGGCTACACCTTC. As protein: CASSQARDRGYGYTF.

The chain joins TRBV13 to TRBJ2-2; D is undetermined. V lost 5 bases to trimming and J lost 7 bases, with 11 bases between them. CDR1 PRHDT and CDR2 FYEKMQ come from the germline V gene (reference sequence). This CDR3 has 13 amino acids. CDR3 sequence reads: CASSLREIGELFF. The CDR3 DNA is TGTGCCAGCAGCCTGCGAGAGATCGGGGAGCTGTTTTTT.

This CDR3 reads CASSLWQGPDNEQFF. Written as DNA, the CDR3 is TGTGCCAGCAGCTTATGGCAGGGGCCAGACAATGAGCAGTTCTTC. The J gene is TRBJ2-1, the V gene TRBV7-3; D is perhaps TRBD1 (6 bases). This CDR3 has 15 residues. Deletions cut 2 bases from V and 5 bases from J, with 13 bases between. Germline assignment: CDR1 SGHTA and CDR2 FQGTGA.

CDR3 coding DNA: TGTGCCAGCAGAACAGGGGCGAGGAGCAATCAGCCCCAGCATTTT. Protein sequence: CASRTGARSNQPQHF. The chain combines TRBV27 with TRBJ1-5, with 7 positions matching TRBD1. Germline CDR1 MNHEY, CDR2 SMNVEV (reference sequence). After removal of 6 bases from V and 1 base from J, the junction contained 6 bases not matched to a gene. This CDR3 region has 15 residues.

In its sample, this clone was seen once. The chain joins TRBV5-4 to TRBJ1-3; TRBD1 might be the D (5 bases). The CDR3 contains 14 residues. V gave up 0 bases and J gave up 3 bases, with 7 bases separating them. Germline V gene data show CDR1 as SGHNT and CDR2 as YYREEE (reference sequence). CDR3 loop: CASSLGQIGNTIYF. The CDR3 DNA sequence: TGTGCCAGCAGCTTGGGACAGATTGGAAACACCATATATTTT.

The rearrangement links TRBV19 to TRBJ1-5; D ambiguous. V was cut by 6 bases and J by 0 bases, with 18 bases left in between. The CDR3 is made up of 17 amino acids. CDR1 and CDR2 (germline): LNHDA, SQIVND (reference sequence). The CDR3 nucleotides read TGTGCCAGTAGATCTGACTCCGGCGGGGTTAGCAATCAGCCCCAGCATTTT. The encoded protein is CASRSDSGGVSNQPQHF. Full variable domain (rest looked up from reference TRBV19 and TRBJ1-5): DGGITQSPKYLFRKEGQNVTLSCEQNLNHDAMYWYRQDPGQGLRLIYYSQIVNDFQKGDIAEGYSVSREKKESFPLTVTSAQKNPTAFYLCASRSDSGGVSNQPQHFGDGTRLSIL.

The CDR3 bases are TGTGCCAGCAGCCAAGGCCACGGACTTAACTATGGCTACACCTTC. Amino acid sequence: CASSQGHGLNYGYTF. The genes are TRBV3-1 (or the pseudogene TRBV3-2) and TRBJ1-2, with D unclear. CDR3 length: 15 amino acids. V lost 1 base and J lost 1, with 10 bases in between. CDR1 and CDR2 from the germline V gene are LGHDT and YNNKEL (reference sequence).